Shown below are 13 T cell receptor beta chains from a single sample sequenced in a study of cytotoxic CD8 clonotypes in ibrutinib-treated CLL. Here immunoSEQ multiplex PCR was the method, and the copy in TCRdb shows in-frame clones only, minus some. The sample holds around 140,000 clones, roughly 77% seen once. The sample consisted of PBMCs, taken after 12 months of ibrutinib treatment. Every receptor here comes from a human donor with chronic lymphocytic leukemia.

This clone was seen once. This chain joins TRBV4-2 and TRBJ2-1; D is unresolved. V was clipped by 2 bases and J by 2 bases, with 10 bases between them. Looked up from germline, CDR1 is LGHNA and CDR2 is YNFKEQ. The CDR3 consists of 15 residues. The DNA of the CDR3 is TGTGCCAGCAGCCAAACTCAGTCTACCTACAATGAGCAGTTCTTC. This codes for CASSQTQSTYNEQFF.

The CDR3 is CASQLVGDSPLHF. CDR3 bases: TGTGCCAGCCAATTGGTCGGAGATTCACCCCTCCACTTT. The rearrangement uses TRBV6-5 and TRBJ1-6; D call uncertain. Trimming cost V 8 bases and J 8 bases, with 13 bases left between them. The CDR3 spans 13 residues. Germline V gene data show CDR1 as MNHEY and CDR2 as SVGAGI.

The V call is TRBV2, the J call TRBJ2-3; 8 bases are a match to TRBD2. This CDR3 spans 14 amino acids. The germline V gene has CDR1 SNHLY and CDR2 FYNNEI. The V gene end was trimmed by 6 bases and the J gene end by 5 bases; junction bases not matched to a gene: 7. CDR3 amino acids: CASRNRGGVDTQYF. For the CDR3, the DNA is TGTGCCAGCAGGAACCGGGGGGGAGTAGATACGCAGTATTTT.

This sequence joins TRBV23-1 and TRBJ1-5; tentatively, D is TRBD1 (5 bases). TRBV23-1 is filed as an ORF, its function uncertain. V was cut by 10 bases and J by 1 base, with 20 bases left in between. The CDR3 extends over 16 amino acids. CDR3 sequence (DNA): TGCGCCAACGAAGGGGAGATTAGGCGAAGCAATCAGCCCCAGCATTTT. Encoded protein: CANEGEIRRSNQPQHF.

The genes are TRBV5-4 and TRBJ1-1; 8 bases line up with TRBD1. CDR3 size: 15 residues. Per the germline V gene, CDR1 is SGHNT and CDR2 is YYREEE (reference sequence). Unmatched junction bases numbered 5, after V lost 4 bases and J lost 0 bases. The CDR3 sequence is CASSPPDRVNTEAFF. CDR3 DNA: TGTGCCAGCAGCCCGCCGGACAGGGTGAACACTGAAGCTTTCTTT. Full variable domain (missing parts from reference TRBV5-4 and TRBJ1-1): ETGVTQSPTHLIKTRGQQVTLRCSSQSGHNTVSWYQQALGQGPQFIFQYYREEENGRGNFPPRFSGLQFPNYSSELNVNALELDDSALYLCASSPPDRVNTEAFFGQGTRLTVV.

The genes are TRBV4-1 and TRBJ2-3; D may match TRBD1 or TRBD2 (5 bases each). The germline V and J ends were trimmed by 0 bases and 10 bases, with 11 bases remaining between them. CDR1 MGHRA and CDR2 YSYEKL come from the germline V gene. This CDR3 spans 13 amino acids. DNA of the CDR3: TGCGCCAGCAGCCAAGATAGACGGGACCCGCAGTATTTT. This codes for CASSQDRRDPQYF.

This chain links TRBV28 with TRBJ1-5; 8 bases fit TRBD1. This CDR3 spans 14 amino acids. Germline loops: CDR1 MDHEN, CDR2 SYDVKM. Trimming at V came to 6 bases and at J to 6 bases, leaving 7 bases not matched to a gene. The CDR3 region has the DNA TGTGCCAGCAGCCTGACAGGGACAGGTCAGCCCCAGCATTTT. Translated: CASSLTGTGQPQHF.

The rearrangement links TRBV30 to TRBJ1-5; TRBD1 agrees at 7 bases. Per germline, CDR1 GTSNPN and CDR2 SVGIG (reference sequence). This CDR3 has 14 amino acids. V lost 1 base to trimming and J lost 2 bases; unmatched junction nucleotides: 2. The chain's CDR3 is CAWSDRGGNQPQHF. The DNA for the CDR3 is TGTGCCTGGAGTGACAGGGGTGGCAATCAGCCCCAGCATTTT.

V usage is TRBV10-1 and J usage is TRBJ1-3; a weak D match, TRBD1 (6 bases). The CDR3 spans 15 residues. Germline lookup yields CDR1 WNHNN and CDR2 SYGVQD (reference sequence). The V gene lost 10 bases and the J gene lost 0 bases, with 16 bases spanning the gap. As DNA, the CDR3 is TGCGCCATCGACAGGTTAAAACCCTCTGGAAACACCATATATTTT. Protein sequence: CAIDRLKPSGNTIYF.

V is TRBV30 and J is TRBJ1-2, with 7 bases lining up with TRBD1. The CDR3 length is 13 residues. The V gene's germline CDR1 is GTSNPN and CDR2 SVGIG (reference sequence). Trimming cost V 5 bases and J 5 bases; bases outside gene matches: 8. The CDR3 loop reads CAWATGKVYGYTF. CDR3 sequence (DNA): TGTGCCTGGGCGACAGGGAAAGTGTATGGCTACACCTTC.

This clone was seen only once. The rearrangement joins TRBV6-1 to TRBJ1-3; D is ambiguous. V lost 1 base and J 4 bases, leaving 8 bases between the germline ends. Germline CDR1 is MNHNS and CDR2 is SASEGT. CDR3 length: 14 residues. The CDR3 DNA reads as TGTGCCAGCAGTGAAGTGGGGTCGGGAAACACCATATATTTT. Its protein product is CASSEVGSGNTIYF.

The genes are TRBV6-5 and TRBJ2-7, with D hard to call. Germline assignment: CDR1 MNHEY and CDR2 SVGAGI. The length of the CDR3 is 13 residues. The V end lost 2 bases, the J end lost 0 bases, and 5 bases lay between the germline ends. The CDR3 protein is CASSYQYSYEQYF. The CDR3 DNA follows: TGTGCCAGCAGTTACCAGTACTCCTACGAGCAGTACTTC.

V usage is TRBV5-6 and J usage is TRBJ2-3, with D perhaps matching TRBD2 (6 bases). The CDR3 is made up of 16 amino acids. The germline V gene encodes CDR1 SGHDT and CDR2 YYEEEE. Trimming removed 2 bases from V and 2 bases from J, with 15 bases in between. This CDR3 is CASSLVGRGFTDTQYF. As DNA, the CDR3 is TGTGCCAGCAGCTTAGTGGGGCGGGGTTTCACAGATACGCAGTATTTT.